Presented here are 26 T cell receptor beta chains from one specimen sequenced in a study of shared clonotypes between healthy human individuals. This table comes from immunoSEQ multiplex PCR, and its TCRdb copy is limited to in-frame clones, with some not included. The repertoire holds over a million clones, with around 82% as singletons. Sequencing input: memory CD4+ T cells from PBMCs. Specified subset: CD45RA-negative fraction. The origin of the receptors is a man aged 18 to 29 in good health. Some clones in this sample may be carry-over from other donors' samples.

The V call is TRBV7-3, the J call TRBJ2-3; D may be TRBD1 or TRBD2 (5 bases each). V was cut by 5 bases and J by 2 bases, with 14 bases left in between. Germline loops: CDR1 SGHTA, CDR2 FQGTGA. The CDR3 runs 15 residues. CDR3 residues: CASSRTGTNTDTQYF. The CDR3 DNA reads TGTGCCAGCAGCCGGACCGGGACCAACACAGATACGCAGTATTTT.

The CDR3 protein is CASSVVRPVGYTF. In DNA form, the CDR3 reads TGTGCCAGCAGCGTAGTCCGTCCTGTTGGCTACACCTTC. The genes are TRBV7-2 and TRBJ1-2; D is undetermined. Looked up from germline, CDR1 is SGHTA and CDR2 is FQGNSA. V was cut by 5 bases and J by 7 bases, with 14 bases left in between. There are 13 residues in the CDR3.

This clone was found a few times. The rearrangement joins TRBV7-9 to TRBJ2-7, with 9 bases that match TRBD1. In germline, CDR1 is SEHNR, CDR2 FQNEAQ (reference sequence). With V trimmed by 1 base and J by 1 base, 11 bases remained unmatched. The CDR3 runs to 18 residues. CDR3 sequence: CASSLVIIGDRVSYEQYF. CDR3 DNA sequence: TGTGCCAGCAGCTTAGTCATAATTGGGGACAGGGTTTCCTACGAGCAGTACTTC.

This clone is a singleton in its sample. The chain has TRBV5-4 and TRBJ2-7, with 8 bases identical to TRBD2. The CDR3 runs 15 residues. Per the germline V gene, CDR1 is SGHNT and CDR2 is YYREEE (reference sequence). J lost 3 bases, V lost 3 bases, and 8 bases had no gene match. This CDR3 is CASSSSRREGYEQYF. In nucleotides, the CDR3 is TGTGCCAGCAGCTCCTCTCGTCGGGAGGGCTACGAGCAGTACTTC.

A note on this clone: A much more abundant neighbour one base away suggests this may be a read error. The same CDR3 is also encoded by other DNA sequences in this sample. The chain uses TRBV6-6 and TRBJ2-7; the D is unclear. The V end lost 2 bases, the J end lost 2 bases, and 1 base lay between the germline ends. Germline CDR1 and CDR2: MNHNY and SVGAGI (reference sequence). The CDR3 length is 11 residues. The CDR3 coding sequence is TGTGCCAGCAGTTACGCCTACGAGCAGTACTTC. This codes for CASSYAYEQYF.

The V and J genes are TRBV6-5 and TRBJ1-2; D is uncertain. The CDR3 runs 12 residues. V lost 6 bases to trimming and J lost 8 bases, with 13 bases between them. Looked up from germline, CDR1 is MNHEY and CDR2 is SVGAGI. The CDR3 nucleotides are TGTGCCAGCAGGGAACCGGGAACAGGCTACACCTTC. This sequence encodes CASREPGTGYTF.

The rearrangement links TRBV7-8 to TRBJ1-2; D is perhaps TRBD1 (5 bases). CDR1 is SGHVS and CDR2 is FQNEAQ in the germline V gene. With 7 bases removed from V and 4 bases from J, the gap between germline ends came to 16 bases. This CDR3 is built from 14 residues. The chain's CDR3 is CASTNAGTAYGYTF. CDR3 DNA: TGTGCCAGCACCAATGCCGGGACGGCCTATGGCTACACCTTC.

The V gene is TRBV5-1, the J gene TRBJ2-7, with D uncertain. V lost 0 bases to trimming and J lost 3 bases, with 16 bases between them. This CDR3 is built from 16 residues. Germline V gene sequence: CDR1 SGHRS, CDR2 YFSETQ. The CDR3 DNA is TGCGCCAGCAGCTTGGCCGGCACGGCTCAGCTCTACGAGCAGTACTTC. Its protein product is CASSLAGTAQLYEQYF.

The CDR3 loop is CASSRQQETQYF. The CDR3, as DNA: TGTGCCAGCAGCCGCCAGCAAGAGACCCAGTACTTC. The chain couples TRBV7-2 to TRBJ2-5; no clear D. From germline, CDR1 is SGHTA and CDR2 FQGNSA. This CDR3 is built from 12 residues. V was shortened by 5 bases and J by 2 bases, with 6 bases between the two germline ends. Looking up the rest from reference TRBV7-2 and TRBJ2-5 gives the full variable domain: GAGVSQSPSNKVTEKGKDVELRCDPISGHTALYWYRQSLGQGLEFLIYFQGNSAPDKSGLPSDRFSAERTGGSVSTLTIQRTQQEDSAVYLCASSRQQETQYFGPGTRLLVL.

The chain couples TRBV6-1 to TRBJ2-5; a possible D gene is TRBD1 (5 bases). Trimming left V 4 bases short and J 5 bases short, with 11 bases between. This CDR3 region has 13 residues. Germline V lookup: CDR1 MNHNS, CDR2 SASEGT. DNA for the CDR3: TGTGCCAGCAGTGTAGGGGATCGTGAGACCCAGTACTTC. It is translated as CASSVGDRETQYF.

The CDR3 region is CASSYGTGVDTQYF. CDR3 in DNA: TGTGCCAGCAGCTACGGGACAGGGGTAGATACGCAGTATTTT. The V and J genes are TRBV5-4 and TRBJ2-3; 10 bases map to TRBD1. From germline, CDR1 is SGHNT and CDR2 YYREEE (reference sequence). V lost 3 bases and J lost 5; bases outside the gene matches: 3. The length of the CDR3 is 14 residues.

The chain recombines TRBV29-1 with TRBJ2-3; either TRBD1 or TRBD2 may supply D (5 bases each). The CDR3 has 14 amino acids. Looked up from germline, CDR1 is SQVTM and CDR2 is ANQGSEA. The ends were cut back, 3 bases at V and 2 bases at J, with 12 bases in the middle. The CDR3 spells CSVDMGRITDTQYF. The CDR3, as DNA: TGCAGCGTTGATATGGGACGGATCACAGATACGCAGTATTTT.

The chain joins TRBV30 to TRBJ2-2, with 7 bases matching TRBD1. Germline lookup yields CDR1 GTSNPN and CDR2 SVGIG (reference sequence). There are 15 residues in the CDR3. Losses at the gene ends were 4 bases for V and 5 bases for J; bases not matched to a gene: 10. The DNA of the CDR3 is TGTGCCTGGACCCCGAGAGGGGGCTTTACCGGGGAGCTGTTTTTT. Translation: CAWTPRGGFTGELFF.

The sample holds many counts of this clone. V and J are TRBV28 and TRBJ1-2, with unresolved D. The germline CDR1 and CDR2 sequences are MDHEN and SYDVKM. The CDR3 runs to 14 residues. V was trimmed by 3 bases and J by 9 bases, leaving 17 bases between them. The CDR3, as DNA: TGTGCCAGCAGTTTGCCCTCCGGGAATGTTCGCTACACCTTC. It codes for CASSLPSGNVRYTF.

The DNA of the CDR3 is TGCAGCGCCCTAAGTCAGAGCACAGATACGCAGTATTTT. It yields the protein CSALSQSTDTQYF. The rearrangement links TRBV29-1 to TRBJ2-3; D gene ambiguous. The CDR3 contains 13 residues. The V end lost 7 bases, the J end lost 0 bases, and 11 bases lay between the germline ends. CDR1 is SQVTM, CDR2 ANQGSEA, per germline.

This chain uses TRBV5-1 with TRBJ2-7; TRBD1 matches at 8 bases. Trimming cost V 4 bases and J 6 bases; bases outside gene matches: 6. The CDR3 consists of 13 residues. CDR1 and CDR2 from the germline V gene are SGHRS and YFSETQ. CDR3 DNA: TGCGCCAGCAGCGTGGGACAGGTTGGCGAGCAGTACTTC. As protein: CASSVGQVGEQYF. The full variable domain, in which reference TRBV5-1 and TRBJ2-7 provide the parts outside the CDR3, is KAGVTQTPRYLIKTRGQQVTLSCSPISGHRSVSWYQQTPGQGLQFLFEYFSETQRNKGNFPGRFSGRQFSNSRSEMNVSTLELGDSALYLCASSVGQVGEQYFGPGTRLTVT.

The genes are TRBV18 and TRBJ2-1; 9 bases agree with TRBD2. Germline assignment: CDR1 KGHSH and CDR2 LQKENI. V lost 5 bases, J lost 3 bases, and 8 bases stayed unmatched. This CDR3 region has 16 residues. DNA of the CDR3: TGTGCCAGCTCAACACTACCTAGCGGGAACTACAATGAGCAGTTCTTC. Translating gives CASSTLPSGNYNEQFF.

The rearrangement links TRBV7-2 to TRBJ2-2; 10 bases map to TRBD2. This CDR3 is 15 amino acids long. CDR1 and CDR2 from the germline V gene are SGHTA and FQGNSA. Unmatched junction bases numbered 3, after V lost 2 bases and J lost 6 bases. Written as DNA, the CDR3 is TGTGCCAGCAGCTTATCTAGCGGGAGCGCCGGGGAGCTGTTTTTT. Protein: CASSLSSGSAGELFF.

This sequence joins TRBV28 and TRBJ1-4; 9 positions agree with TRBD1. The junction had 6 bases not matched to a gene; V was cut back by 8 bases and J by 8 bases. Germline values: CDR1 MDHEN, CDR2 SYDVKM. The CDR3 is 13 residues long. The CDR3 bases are TGTGCCAGCGGGACAGGGAGTGGGGAAAAACTGTTTTTT. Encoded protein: CASGTGSGEKLFF.

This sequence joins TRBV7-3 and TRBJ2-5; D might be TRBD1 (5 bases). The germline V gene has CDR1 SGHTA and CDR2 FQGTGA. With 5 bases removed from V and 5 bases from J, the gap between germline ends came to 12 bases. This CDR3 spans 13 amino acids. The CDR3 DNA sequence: TGTGCCAGCAGCCGAGGACAAACGGAGACCCAGTACTTC. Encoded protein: CASSRGQTETQYF.

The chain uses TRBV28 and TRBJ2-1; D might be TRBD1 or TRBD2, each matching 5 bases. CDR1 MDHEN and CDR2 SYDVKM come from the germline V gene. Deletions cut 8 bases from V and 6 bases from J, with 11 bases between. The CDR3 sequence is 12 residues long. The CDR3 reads CASGGRTNEQFF. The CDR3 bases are TGTGCCAGCGGGGGACGGACCAATGAGCAGTTCTTC.

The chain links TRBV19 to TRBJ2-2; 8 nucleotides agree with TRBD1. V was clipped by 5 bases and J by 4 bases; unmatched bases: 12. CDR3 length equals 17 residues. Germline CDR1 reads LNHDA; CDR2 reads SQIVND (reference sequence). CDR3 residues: CASSEKQGEVFTGELFF. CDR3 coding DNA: TGTGCCAGTAGTGAGAAACAGGGGGAGGTGTTCACCGGGGAGCTGTTTTTT.

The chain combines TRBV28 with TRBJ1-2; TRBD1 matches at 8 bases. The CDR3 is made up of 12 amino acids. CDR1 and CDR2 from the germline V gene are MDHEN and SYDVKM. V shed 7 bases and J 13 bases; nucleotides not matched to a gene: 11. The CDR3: CASMPGQGFCTF. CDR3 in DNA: TGTGCCAGCATGCCCGGACAGGGATTTTGCACCTTC.

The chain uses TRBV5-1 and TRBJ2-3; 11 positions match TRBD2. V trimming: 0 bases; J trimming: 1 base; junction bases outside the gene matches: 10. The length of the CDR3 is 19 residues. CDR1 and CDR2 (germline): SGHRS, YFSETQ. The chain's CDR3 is CASSLVALAGGLRTDTQYF. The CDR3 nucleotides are TGCGCCAGCAGCTTGGTCGCCCTAGCGGGGGGCCTGCGCACAGATACGCAGTATTTT.

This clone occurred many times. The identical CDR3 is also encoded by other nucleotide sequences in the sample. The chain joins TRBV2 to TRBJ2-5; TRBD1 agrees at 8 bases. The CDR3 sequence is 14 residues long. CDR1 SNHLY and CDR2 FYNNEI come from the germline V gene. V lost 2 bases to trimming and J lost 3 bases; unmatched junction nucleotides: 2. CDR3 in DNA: TGTGCCAGCAGTGAATGGACAGGGAAAGAGACCCAGTACTTC. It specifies CASSEWTGKETQYF.

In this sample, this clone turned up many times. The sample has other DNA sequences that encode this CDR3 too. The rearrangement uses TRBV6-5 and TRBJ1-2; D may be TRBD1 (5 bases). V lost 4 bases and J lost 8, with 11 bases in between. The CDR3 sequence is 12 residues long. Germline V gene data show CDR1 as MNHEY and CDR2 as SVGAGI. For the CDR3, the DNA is TGTGCCAGCAGTTCGCTCCAGGGAGGCTACACCTTC. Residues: CASSSLQGGYTF.